The 21 T cell receptor beta chains reported below all come from one sample, sequenced in a study of radiotherapy plus CTLA-4 blockade in lung cancer (dated by TCRdb to 2016 to 2018). The protocol used for the library was the immunoSEQ multiplex PCR assay. TCRdb carries this immuneACCESS record with in-frame sequences only. Its versions omit some clonotypes, under half of them owing to an unresolved V gene in the studies checked, with the rest unexplained. This sample is represented by some 38,000 clones; about 80% of them were singletons. The ten top clones hold less than 9% of the sample. The sample was peripheral blood, taken from a patient treated with radiotherapy plus ipilimumab. The source is a human donor with non-small cell lung cancer who had stable disease on radiotherapy plus ipilimumab.

The chain joins TRBV19 to TRBJ2-1; the match to TRBD1 covers 9 bases. Germline CDR1 is LNHDA and CDR2 is SQIVND (reference sequence). V gave up 7 bases and J gave up 9 bases; unmatched junction bases: 4. There are 12 residues in the CDR3. CDR3 in DNA: TGTGCCAGTAAGGACAGGGGCGGTGAGCAGTTCTTC. Translating it yields CASKDRGGEQFF.

The gene calls are TRBV4-1 and TRBJ1-2; 9 nucleotides agree with TRBD1. The CDR3 is made up of 15 amino acids. V dropped 4 bases and J dropped 6; count of bases not matched to a gene: 9. Germline loops: CDR1 MGHRA, CDR2 YSYEKL. The CDR3 here is CASSPGNRGRHGYTF. In DNA, the CDR3 is TGCGCCAGCAGCCCAGGAAACAGGGGGCGGCATGGCTACACCTTC.

The chain carries TRBV4-3 and TRBJ2-1; 9 nucleotides line up with TRBD1. Per the germline V gene, CDR1 is LGHNA and CDR2 is YSLEER. CDR3 length equals 15 residues. With 3 bases clipped from V and 7 bases from J, the junction kept 7 bases outside the gene matches. Here the CDR3 reads CASSQRTGVSNEQFF. CDR3 nucleotide sequence: TGCGCCAGCAGCCAGAGGACAGGGGTGTCTAATGAGCAGTTCTTC.

There are a few counts of this clone. The chain links TRBV10-1 to TRBJ2-7; 9 bases agree with TRBD1. J gave up 5 bases and V 5 bases, and 13 bases lay outside the gene matches. Germline assignment: CDR1 WNHNN and CDR2 SYGVQD (reference sequence). This CDR3 region has 16 residues. The CDR3 nucleotides are TGCGCCAGCAGTCGTCCCGGGACAGGGTCGGTACACGAGCAGTACTTC. Its protein product is CASSRPGTGSVHEQYF.

The chain couples TRBV28 to TRBJ2-7; D unclear. V lost 5 bases, J lost 0 bases, and 5 bases lay in between. The germline CDR1 and CDR2 sequences are MDHEN and SYDVKM. This CDR3 is built from 12 residues. The DNA for the CDR3 is TGTGCCAGCAGTCCGAGCTCCTACGAGCAGTACGTC. It yields the protein CASSPSSYEQYV.

This clone was observed a single time. The chain recombines TRBV9 with TRBJ2-4; D remains ambiguous. Trimming shortened V by 4 bases and J by 0 bases, and 11 bases separated the two germline ends. The germline gives CDR1 SGDLS, CDR2 YYNGEE. CDR3 length: 15 amino acids. CDR3 loop: CASSNGGLAKNIQYF. CDR3 DNA sequence: TGTGCCAGCAGCAATGGTGGGCTAGCCAAAAACATTCAGTACTTC.

This chain joins TRBV5-1 and TRBJ2-1; 8 bases fit TRBD1. This CDR3 is built from 15 residues. Germline V gene lookup returns CDR1 SGHRS and CDR2 YFSETQ. Losses at the gene ends were 3 bases for V and 5 bases for J; bases not matched to a gene: 7. CDR3 protein: CASSWTGNSNNEQFF. The CDR3 DNA sequence: TGCGCCAGCAGCTGGACAGGGAATTCCAACAATGAGCAGTTCTTC. The full variable domain, with the rest looked up from reference TRBV5-1 and TRBJ2-1, is KAGVTQTPRYLIKTRGQQVTLSCSPISGHRSVSWYQQTPGQGLQFLFEYFSETQRNKGNFPGRFSGRQFSNSRSEMNVSTLELGDSALYLCASSWTGNSNNEQFFGPGTRLTVL.

The J gene is TRBJ1-5, the V gene TRBV19, with TRBD1 matching over 12 bases. CDR1 LNHDA and CDR2 SQIVND come from the germline V gene (reference sequence). V shed 4 bases and J 0 bases; nucleotides not matched to a gene: 7. The CDR3 is made up of 18 amino acids. The CDR3 region has the DNA TGTGCCAGTAGTAGGGGACAGGGGGCGAGAAGTAGCAATCAGCCCCAGCATTTT. It is translated as CASSRGQGARSSNQPQHF.

V gene TRBV7-9 combines with J gene TRBJ1-2, with 10 bases lining up with TRBD1. The CDR3 is 14 amino acids. From germline, CDR1 is SEHNR and CDR2 FQNEAQ (reference sequence). With 6 bases clipped from V and 6 bases from J, the junction kept 7 bases outside the gene matches. CDR3 nucleotides: TGTGCCAGCAGGTTGACAGGGGGCGCGAATGGCTACACCTTC. Translated: CASRLTGGANGYTF.

CDR3 loop: CAWSRQLTGNTIYF. CDR3 DNA: TGTGCCTGGAGTCGACAGTTAACTGGAAACACCATATATTTT. V and J are TRBV30 and TRBJ1-3; maybe TRBD1 (5 bases). The CDR3 loop spans 14 amino acids. The germline V gene has CDR1 GTSNPN and CDR2 SVGIG (reference sequence). Trimming pared 2 bases from V and 2 bases from J, leaving 10 bases between.

V and J are TRBV7-2 and TRBJ2-7; D is undetermined. V lost 1 base and J lost 1, with 14 bases in between. The CDR3 is made up of 16 amino acids. CDR1 is SGHTA and CDR2 is FQGNSA in the germline V gene. The CDR3 sequence: CASSLGGRRGSYEQYF. In nucleotides, the CDR3 is TGTGCCAGCAGCTTAGGCGGACGACGAGGATCCTACGAGCAGTACTTC.

This clone occurred a few times. V is TRBV6-1 and J is TRBJ1-1; maybe TRBD1 (6 bases). The ends were cut back, 5 bases at V and 0 bases at J, with 10 bases in the middle. Per germline, CDR1 MNHNS and CDR2 SASEGT. The CDR3 has 14 residues. The CDR3 reads CASSLQGLNTEAFF. CDR3 nucleotide sequence: TGTGCCAGCAGTTTACAGGGACTGAACACTGAAGCTTTCTTT.

The chain carries TRBV27 and TRBJ2-1; 13 bases agree with TRBD2. The germline gives CDR1 MNHEY, CDR2 SMNVEV (reference sequence). The V segment lost 6 bases and the J segment 6 bases; nucleotides outside the gene matches: 2. The CDR3 sequence is 14 residues long. The CDR3 region has the DNA TGTGCCAGCAGGGGACTAGCGGGACTCAATGAGCAGTTCTTC. Residues: CASRGLAGLNEQFF.

V usage is TRBV4-2 and J usage is TRBJ1-5; D is perhaps TRBD1 (6 bases). Germline V gene data show CDR1 as LGHNA and CDR2 as YNFKEQ. The CDR3 length is 14 residues. Trimming cost V 2 bases and J 1 base, with 6 bases left between them. The CDR3 loop is CASSQQGSNQPQHF. DNA of the CDR3: TGTGCCAGCAGCCAACAGGGGAGCAATCAGCCCCAGCATTTT.

The chain has TRBV5-6 and TRBJ1-2; a possible D gene is TRBD1 (6 bases). Germline CDR1 is SGHDT and CDR2 is YYEEEE. The CDR3 has 14 residues. Trimming cost V 6 bases and J 7 bases, with 19 bases left between them. CDR3 bases: TGTGCCAGCATCGGCAGGGGTGGGGGTAGTGGCTACACCTTC. This gives the protein CASIGRGGGSGYTF.

This sequence joins TRBV19 and TRBJ2-5; TRBD2 agrees at 8 bases. Looked up from germline, CDR1 is LNHDA and CDR2 is SQIVND (reference sequence). The CDR3 spans 16 residues. Germline trimming cut 3 bases from V and 1 base from J; bases unmatched to any gene: 7. The CDR3 nucleotides read TGTGCCAGTAGTATCGCCGGAGGGACTAGCCAAGAGACCCAGTACTTC. Translating gives CASSIAGGTSQETQYF.

J is TRBJ1-3 and V is TRBV10-3; D is unresolved. Germline values: CDR1 ENHRY, CDR2 SYGVKD. This CDR3 region has 13 residues. Trimming removed 8 bases at V and 0 bases at J, with 8 bases between. The CDR3 region is CAIETGSGNTIYF. In DNA, the CDR3 is TGTGCCATCGAAACCGGCTCTGGAAACACCATATATTTT.

The chain links TRBV28 to TRBJ2-3, with TRBD2 matching over 16 bases. Trimming at V came to 5 bases and at J to 0 bases, leaving 2 bases not matched to a gene. This CDR3 region has 17 residues. Germline V lookup: CDR1 MDHEN, CDR2 SYDVKM. CDR3 residues: CASSGTSGGASTDTQYF. In DNA form, the CDR3 reads TGTGCCAGCAGTGGGACTAGCGGGGGGGCTAGCACAGATACGCAGTATTTT.

J is TRBJ1-6 and V is TRBV11-2; D is unresolved. Trimming left V 5 bases short and J 2 bases short, with 4 bases between. The germline gives CDR1 SGHAT, CDR2 FQNNGV. This CDR3 contains 13 residues. CDR3 nucleotides: TGTGCCAGCAGCAAGACCTATAATTCACCCCTCCACTTT. It is translated as CASSKTYNSPLHF.

The rearrangement joins TRBV4-3 to TRBJ2-2; D uncertain. The CDR3 contains 17 residues. Germline values: CDR1 LGHNA, CDR2 YSLEER. Trimming removed 0 bases at V and 0 bases at J, with 11 bases between. As DNA, the CDR3 is TGCGCCAGCAGCCAAGAATACCAAAGCGCGAACACCGGGGAGCTGTTTTTT. Its protein is CASSQEYQSANTGELFF.

The V gene is TRBV13, the J gene TRBJ1-5, with D perhaps matching TRBD1 (5 bases). Germline CDR1 is PRHDT and CDR2 is FYEKMQ (reference sequence). Trimming shortened V by 3 bases and J by 6 bases, and 12 bases separated the two germline ends. The CDR3 covers 14 residues. The CDR3 DNA is TGTGCCAGCAGCTTCGGGAGGGGACGTCAGCCCCAGCATTTT. It is translated as CASSFGRGRQPQHF. The entire variable domain, with the rest obtained from reference TRBV13 and TRBJ1-5, is as follows: AAGVIQSPRHLIKEKRETATLKCYPIPRHDTVYWYQQGPGQDPQFLISFYEKMQSDKGSIPDRFSAQQFSDYHSELNMSSLELGDSALYFCASSFGRGRQPQHFGDGTRLSIL.